Following are 5 T cell receptor beta chains from one sample sequenced in a study of CD8 T cells in ankylosing spondylitis. Study-wide points: What appeared characteristic of ankylosing spondylitis blood was a TCR beta motif of fewer than ten highly homologous variants.

These TCRs are of unknown antigen specificity. One entry per CDR3 protein, called by TCRdb with MiXCR from the 5' RACE reads. The sample yields about 200,000 distinct CDR3 sequences, 7.3% seen once. What was sequenced was blood, either unsorted or a sorted T cell fraction (not recorded which). These receptors were collected from a male donor with ankylosing spondylitis.

In this sample, this clonotype turned up many times. The chain uses TRBV9 and TRBJ2-7; 9 bases map to TRBD1. V shed 3 bases and J 4 bases; nucleotides not matched to a gene: 5. The CDR3 contains 14 residues. The germline CDR1 and CDR2 sequences are SGDLS and YYNGEE. The CDR3 sequence is CASSAGQGRYEQYF. The DNA for the CDR3 is TGTGCCAGCAGCGCCGGACAGGGGAGGTACGAGCAGTACTTC.

This clonotype was recorded many times. V gene TRBV28 combines with J gene TRBJ1-1, with D unclear. Trimming shortened V by 3 bases and J by 4 bases, and 9 bases separated the two germline ends. The CDR3 length is 13 residues. CDR1 and CDR2 from the germline V gene are MDHEN and SYDVKM. This CDR3 reads CASSFGLSTEAFF. CDR3 DNA sequence: TGTGCCAGCAGTTTCGGGTTGAGCACTGAAGCTTTCTTT.

This clonotype is a singleton in its sample. A read error may account for a junction end that differs from germline. V gene TRBV20-1 combines with J gene TRBJ2-3; TRBD2 aligns across 13 bases. This CDR3 comprises 18 residues. Germline CDR1 and CDR2: DFQATT and SNEGSKA (reference sequence). DNA for the CDR3: TGCTGTGCGTTAGTCTGGACTAGCGGGGGCCCTTACACAGATACGCAGTATTTT. Translation: CCALVWTSGGPYTDTQYF.

This chain uses TRBV6-5 with TRBJ1-5; D not resolved. CDR3 size: 15 residues. V shed 8 bases and J shed 0 bases, with 14 bases lying between them. Germline V CDR1 and CDR2: MNHEY, SVGAGI. The CDR3: CASGTLAVSNQPQHF. The CDR3 coding sequence is TGTGCCAGCGGCACGTTGGCAGTTAGCAATCAGCCCCAGCATTTT.

V is TRBV9 and J is TRBJ2-3; D unclear. The CDR3 runs to 15 residues. Germline loops: CDR1 SGDLS, CDR2 YYNGEE. Trimming removed 0 bases from V and 3 bases from J, with 11 bases in between. The CDR3 region is CASSVGAGTTDTQYF. The CDR3 DNA sequence: TGTGCCAGCAGCGTAGGGGCAGGAACTACAGATACGCAGTATTTT.